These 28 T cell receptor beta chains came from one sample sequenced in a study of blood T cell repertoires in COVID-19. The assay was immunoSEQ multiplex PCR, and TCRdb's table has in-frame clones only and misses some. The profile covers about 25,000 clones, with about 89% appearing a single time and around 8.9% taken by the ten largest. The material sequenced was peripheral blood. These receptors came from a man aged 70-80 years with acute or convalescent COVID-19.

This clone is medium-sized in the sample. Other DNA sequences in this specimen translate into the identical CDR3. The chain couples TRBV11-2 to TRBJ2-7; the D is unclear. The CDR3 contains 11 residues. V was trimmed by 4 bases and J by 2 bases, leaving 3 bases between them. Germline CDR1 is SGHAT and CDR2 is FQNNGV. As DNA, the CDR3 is TGTGCCAGCAGCTATACCTACGAGCAGTACTTC. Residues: CASSYTYEQYF.

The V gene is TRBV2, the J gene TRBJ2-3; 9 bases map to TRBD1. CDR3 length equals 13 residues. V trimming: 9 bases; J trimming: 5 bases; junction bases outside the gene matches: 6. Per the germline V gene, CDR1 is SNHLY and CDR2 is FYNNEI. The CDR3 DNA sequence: TGTGCCAGTCGGACAGGGGAGGGAGATACGCAGTATTTT. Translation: CASRTGEGDTQYF.

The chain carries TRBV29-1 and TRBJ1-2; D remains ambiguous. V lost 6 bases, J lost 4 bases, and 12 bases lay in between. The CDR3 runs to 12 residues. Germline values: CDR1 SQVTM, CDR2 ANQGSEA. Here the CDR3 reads CSVPTASYGYTF. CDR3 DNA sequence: TGCAGCGTACCAACCGCGAGCTATGGCTACACCTTC. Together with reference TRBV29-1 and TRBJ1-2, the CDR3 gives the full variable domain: SAVISQKPSRDICQRGTSLTIQCQVDSQVTMMFWYRQQPGQSLTLIATANQGSEATYESGFVIDKFPISRPNLTFSTLTVSNMSPEDSSIYLCSVPTASYGYTFGSGTRLTVV.

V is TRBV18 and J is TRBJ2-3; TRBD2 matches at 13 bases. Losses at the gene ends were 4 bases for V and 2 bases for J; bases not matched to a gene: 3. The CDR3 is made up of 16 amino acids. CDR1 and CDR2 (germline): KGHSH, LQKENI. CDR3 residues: CASSLGTSGDTDTQYF. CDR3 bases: TGTGCCAGCTCACTGGGGACTAGCGGGGACACAGATACGCAGTATTTT.

CDR3 coding DNA: TGTGCCAGTAGTACCGGTTGGAGGGGAGGAACTGAAGCTTTCTTT. Its translation: CASSTGWRGGTEAFF. This chain links TRBV19 with TRBJ1-1; a weak D match, TRBD1 (5 bases). There are 15 residues in the CDR3. Looked up from germline, CDR1 is LNHDA and CDR2 is SQIVND (reference sequence). Trimming pared 4 bases from V and 5 bases from J, leaving 17 bases between. The variable domain in full, with the rest retrieved from reference TRBV19 and TRBJ1-1, is DGGITQSPKYLFRKEGQNVTLSCEQNLNHDAMYWYRQDPGQGLRLIYYSQIVNDFQKGDIAEGYSVSREKKESFPLTVTSAQKNPTAFYLCASSTGWRGGTEAFFGQGTRLTVV.

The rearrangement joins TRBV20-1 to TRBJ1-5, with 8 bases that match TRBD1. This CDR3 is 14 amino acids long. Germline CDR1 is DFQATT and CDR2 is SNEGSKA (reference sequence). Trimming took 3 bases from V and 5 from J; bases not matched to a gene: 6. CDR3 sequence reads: CSASPTGGDQPQHF. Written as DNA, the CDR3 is TGCAGTGCTAGTCCTACAGGGGGGGATCAGCCCCAGCATTTT.

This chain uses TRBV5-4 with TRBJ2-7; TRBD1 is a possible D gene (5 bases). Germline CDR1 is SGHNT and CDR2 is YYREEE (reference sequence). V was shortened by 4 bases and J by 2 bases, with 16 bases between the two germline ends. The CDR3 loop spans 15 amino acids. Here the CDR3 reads CASSASGQFTYEQYF. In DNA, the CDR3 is TGTGCCAGCAGCGCCTCAGGGCAGTTCACCTACGAGCAGTACTTC.

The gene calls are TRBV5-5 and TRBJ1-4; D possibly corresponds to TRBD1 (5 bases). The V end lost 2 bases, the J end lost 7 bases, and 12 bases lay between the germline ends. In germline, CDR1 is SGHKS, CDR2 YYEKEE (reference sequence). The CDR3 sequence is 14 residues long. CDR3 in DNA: TGTGCCAGCAGCTTCGGGGGGAATCGTGAAAAACTGTTTTTT. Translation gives CASSFGGNREKLFF.

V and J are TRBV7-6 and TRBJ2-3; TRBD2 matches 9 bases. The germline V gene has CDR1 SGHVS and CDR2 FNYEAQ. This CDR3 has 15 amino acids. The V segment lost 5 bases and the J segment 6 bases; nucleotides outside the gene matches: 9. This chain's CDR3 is CASSGAGGTWDTQYF. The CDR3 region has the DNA TGTGCCAGCAGCGGAGCGGGGGGTACCTGGGATACGCAGTATTTT.

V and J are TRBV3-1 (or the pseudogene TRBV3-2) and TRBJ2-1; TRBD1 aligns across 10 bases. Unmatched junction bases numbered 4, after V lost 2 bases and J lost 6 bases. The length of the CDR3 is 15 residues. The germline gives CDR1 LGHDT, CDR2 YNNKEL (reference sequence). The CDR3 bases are TGTGCCAGCAGCCAACCCGGGACAGGGGTCAATGAGCAGTTCTTC. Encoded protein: CASSQPGTGVNEQFF.

In nucleotides, the CDR3 is TGTGCCAGCAGCTTGGGAGCCCGGGGGAATGAAAAACTGTTTTTT. Protein product: CASSLGARGNEKLFF. The rearrangement uses TRBV5-5 and TRBJ1-4; a possible D gene is TRBD1 (5 bases). CDR3 length: 15 amino acids. The germline V and J ends were trimmed by 0 bases and 5 bases, with 11 bases remaining between them. In germline, CDR1 is SGHKS, CDR2 YYEKEE (reference sequence). The full variable domain, completed using reference TRBV5-5 and TRBJ1-4, is DAGVTQSPTHLIKTRGQQVTLRCSPISGHKSVSWYQQVLGQGPQFIFQYYEKEERGRGNFPDRFSARQFPNYSSELNVNALLLGDSALYLCASSLGARGNEKLFFGSGTQLSVL.

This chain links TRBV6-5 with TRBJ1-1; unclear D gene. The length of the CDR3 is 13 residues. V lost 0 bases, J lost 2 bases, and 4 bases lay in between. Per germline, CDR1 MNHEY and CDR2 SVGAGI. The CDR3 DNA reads TGTGCCAGCAGTTACTCGAGTAACACTGAAGCTTTCTTT. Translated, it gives CASSYSSNTEAFF.

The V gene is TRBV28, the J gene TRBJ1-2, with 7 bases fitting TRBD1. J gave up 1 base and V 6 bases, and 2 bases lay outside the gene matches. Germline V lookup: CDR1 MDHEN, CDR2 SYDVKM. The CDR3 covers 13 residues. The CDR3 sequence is CASRNRGNYGYTF. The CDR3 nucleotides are TGTGCCAGCAGGAACAGGGGTAACTATGGCTACACCTTC.

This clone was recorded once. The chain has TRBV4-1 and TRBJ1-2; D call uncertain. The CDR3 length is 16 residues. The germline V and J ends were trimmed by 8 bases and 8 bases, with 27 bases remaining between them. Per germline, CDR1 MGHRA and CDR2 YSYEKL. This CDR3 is CASGDSPGAWVGGYTF. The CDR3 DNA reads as TGCGCCAGCGGAGACTCCCCGGGAGCCTGGGTTGGCGGCTACACCTTC.

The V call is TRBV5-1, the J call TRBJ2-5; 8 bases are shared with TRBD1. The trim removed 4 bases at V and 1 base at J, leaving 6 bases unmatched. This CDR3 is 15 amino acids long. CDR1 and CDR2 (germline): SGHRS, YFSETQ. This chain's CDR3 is CASSGQGARQETQYF. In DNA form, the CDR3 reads TGCGCCAGCAGCGGGCAGGGGGCCCGCCAAGAGACCCAGTACTTC.

The CDR3 here is CATSRDGGYGYTF. CDR3 nucleotide sequence: TGTGCCACCAGCAGAGATGGGGGGTATGGCTACACCTTC. The chain joins TRBV15 to TRBJ1-2, with D perhaps TRBD1 (5 bases). Trimming stripped 0 bases from V and 5 bases from J, with 7 bases between. CDR3 length: 13 amino acids. Germline V gene sequence: CDR1 LNHNV, CDR2 YYDKDF (reference sequence). Combining the CDR3 with reference TRBV15 and TRBJ1-2 gives the whole variable domain DAMVIQNPRYQVTQFGKPVTLSCSQTLNHNVMYWYQQKSSQAPKLLFHYYDKDFNNEADTPDNFQSRRPNTSFCFLDIRSPGLGDTAMYLCATSRDGGYGYTFGSGTRLTVV.

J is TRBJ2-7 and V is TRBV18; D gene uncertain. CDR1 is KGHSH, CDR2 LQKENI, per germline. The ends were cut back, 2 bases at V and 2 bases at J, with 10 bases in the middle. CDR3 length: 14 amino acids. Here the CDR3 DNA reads TGTGCCAGCTCACCAGGAGACGGAGCCTACGAGCAGTACTTC. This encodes CASSPGDGAYEQYF.

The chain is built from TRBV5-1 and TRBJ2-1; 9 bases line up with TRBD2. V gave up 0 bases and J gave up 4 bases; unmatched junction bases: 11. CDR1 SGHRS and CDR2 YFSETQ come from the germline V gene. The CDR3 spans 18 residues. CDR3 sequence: CASSLERRAREGYNEQFF. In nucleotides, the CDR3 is TGCGCCAGCAGCTTGGAGCGCCGGGCGCGGGAGGGTTACAATGAGCAGTTCTTC.

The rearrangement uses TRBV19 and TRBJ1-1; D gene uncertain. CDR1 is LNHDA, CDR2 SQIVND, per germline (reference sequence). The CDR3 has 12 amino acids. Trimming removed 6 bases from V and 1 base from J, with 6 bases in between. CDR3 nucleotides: TGTGCCAGTAGAGGAGGGAACACTGAAGCTTTCTTT. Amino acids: CASRGGNTEAFF. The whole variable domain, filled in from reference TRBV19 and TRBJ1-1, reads DGGITQSPKYLFRKEGQNVTLSCEQNLNHDAMYWYRQDPGQGLRLIYYSQIVNDFQKGDIAEGYSVSREKKESFPLTVTSAQKNPTAFYLCASRGGNTEAFFGQGTRLTVV.

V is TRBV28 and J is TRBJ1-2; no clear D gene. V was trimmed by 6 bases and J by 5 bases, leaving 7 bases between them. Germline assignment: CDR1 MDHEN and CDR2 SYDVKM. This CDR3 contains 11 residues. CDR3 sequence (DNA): TGTGCCAGCAGCTCCTTTTATGGCTACACCTTC. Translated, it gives CASSSFYGYTF.

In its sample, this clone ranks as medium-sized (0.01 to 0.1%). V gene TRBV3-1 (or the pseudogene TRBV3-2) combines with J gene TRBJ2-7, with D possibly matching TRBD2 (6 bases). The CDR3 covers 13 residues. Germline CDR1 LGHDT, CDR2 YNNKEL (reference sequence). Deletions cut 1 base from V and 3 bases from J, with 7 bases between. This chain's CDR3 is CASSQGRGYEQYF. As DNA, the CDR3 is TGTGCCAGCAGCCAAGGGAGGGGCTACGAGCAGTACTTC.

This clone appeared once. CDR3 sequence (DNA): TGTGCCAGCAGCGTATTATATAATTCACCCCTCCACTTT. Protein product: CASSVLYNSPLHF. The J gene is TRBJ1-6, the V gene TRBV9; unclear D gene. The CDR3 has 13 residues. Trimming took off 1 base at V and 4 bases at J, with 3 bases between the two ends. Germline lookup yields CDR1 SGDLS and CDR2 YYNGEE.

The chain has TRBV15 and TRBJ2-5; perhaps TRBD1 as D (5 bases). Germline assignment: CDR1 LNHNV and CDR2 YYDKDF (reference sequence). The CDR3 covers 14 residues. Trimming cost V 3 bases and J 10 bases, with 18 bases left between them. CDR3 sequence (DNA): TGTGCCACCAGCAGGGGGTGGGGCTTAGGTGACCAGTACTTC. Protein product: CATSRGWGLGDQYF.

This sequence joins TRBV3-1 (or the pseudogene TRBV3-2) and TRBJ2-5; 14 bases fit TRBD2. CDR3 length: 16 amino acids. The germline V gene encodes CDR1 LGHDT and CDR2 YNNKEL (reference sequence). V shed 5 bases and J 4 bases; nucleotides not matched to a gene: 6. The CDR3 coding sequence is TGTGCCAGCAGCAACGGACTAGCGGGGGGCGGAGAGACCCAGTACTTC. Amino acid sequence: CASSNGLAGGGETQYF.

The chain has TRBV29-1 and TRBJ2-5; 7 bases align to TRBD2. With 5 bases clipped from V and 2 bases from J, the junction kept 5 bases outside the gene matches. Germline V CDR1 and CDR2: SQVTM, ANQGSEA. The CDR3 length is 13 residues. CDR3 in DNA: TGCAGCGTTCTAAGCGGGAATCAAGAGACCCAGTACTTC. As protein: CSVLSGNQETQYF. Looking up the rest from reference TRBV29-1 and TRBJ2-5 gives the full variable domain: SAVISQKPSRDICQRGTSLTIQCQVDSQVTMMFWYRQQPGQSLTLIATANQGSEATYESGFVIDKFPISRPNLTFSTLTVSNMSPEDSSIYLCSVLSGNQETQYFGPGTRLLVL.

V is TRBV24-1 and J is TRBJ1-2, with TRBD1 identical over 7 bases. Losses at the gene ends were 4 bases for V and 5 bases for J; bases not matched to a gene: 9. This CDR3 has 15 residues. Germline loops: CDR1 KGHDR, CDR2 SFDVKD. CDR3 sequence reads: CATSDPGTEMYGYTF. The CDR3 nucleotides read TGTGCCACCAGTGACCCTGGGACAGAAATGTATGGCTACACCTTC.

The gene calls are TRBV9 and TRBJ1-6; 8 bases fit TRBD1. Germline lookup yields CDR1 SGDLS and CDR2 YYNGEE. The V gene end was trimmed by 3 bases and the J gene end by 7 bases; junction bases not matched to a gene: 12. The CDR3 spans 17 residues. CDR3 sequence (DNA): TGTGCCAGCAGCGCTCCCCAGGGGGCGGCTTTAAATTCACCCCTCCACTTT. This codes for CASSAPQGAALNSPLHF.

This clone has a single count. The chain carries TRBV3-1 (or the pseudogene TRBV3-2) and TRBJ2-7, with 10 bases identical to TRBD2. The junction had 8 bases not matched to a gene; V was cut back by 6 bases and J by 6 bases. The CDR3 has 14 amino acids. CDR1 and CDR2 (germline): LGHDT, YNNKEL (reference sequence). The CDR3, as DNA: TGTGCCAGCAGTTCAGCGGGAGGGACGAGCGAGCAGTACTTC. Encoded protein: CASSSAGGTSEQYF.